The next 18 T cell receptor beta chains were all read from a single sample in a study of T-cell reconstitution after alpha-beta-depleted transplantation in children. Overall study findings and caveats: Diversity and T-cell counts at one year after transplant derived mostly from new T cells.

Unique molecular identifiers featured in how the TCRbeta library was prepared. Each CDR3 protein is one row after TCRdb ran MiXCR on the PCR reads. The sample shows about 300,000 distinct CDR3 sequences, 6% to 10% of them seen only once. The antigens of these receptors remain unknown. The sample here was peripheral blood, taken 360 days after TCRalphabeta/CD19-depleted stem cell transplant. All receptors derive from a female patient aged 2-9 years who had a stem cell transplant for Fanconi anemia, so the T cells may come from the graft donor.

This clonotype appeared many times. The rearrangement uses TRBV6-2 or TRBV6-3 and TRBJ2-3; tentatively, D is TRBD2 (5 bases). V dropped 7 bases and J dropped 6 bases, with 14 bases sitting between them. This CDR3 has 13 amino acids. CDR1 is MNHEY, CDR2 SVGEGT, per germline. CDR3 in amino acids: CASIYRGSDTQYF. CDR3 bases: TGTGCCAGCATCTACAGAGGGTCCGATACGCAGTATTTT.

This clonotype was found once. A much bigger clone sits one base away, suggesting this may be a read error. The V call is TRBV28, the J call TRBJ1-2; 9 bases are shared with TRBD1. CDR1 is MDHEN, CDR2 SYDVKM, per germline. The CDR3 has 12 amino acids. This CDR3 is CPSSWTGDGYTF. In DNA form, the CDR3 reads TGTCCCAGCAGCTGGACAGGGGATGGCTACACCTTC.

The chain is built from TRBV7-2 and TRBJ2-5; D remains unclear. V was pared by 2 bases and J by 7 bases, with 14 bases between. The CDR3 has 14 residues. Germline CDR1 and CDR2: SGHTA and FQGNSA. The chain's CDR3 is CASSLIGPTGTQYF. The CDR3 nucleotides are TGTGCCAGCAGCTTAATTGGTCCGACGGGGACCCAGTACTTC.

This rearrangement joins TRBV27 to TRBJ2-4, with 8 bases fitting TRBD1. The trim removed 3 bases at V and 0 bases at J, leaving 4 bases unmatched. In germline, CDR1 is MNHEY, CDR2 SMNVEV (reference sequence). The CDR3 covers 16 residues. The CDR3: CASSLGQALAKNIQYF. The CDR3 coding sequence is TGTGCCAGCAGTTTGGGACAGGCCTTAGCCAAAAACATTCAGTACTTC.

This clonotype was recorded at least ten times. The rearrangement joins TRBV5-6 to TRBJ2-1; 10 bases fit TRBD2. The CDR3 runs to 16 residues. CDR1 and CDR2 (germline): SGHDT, YYEEEE. Unmatched junction bases numbered 12, after V lost 6 bases and J lost 6 bases. The DNA for the CDR3 is TGTGCCAGCACCTCTCCCGGGACTAGCGTCTTCAATGAGCAGTTCTTC. Amino acid sequence: CASTSPGTSVFNEQFF.

V and J are TRBV28 and TRBJ2-3; either TRBD1 or TRBD2 may supply D (5 bases each). Trimming took off 6 bases at V and 1 base at J, with 17 bases between the two ends. Germline loops: CDR1 MDHEN, CDR2 SYDVKM. The CDR3 covers 16 residues. For the CDR3, the DNA is TGTGCCAGCAGACCCTACCGGGGCGGACGCACAGATACGCAGTATTTT. This translates into CASRPYRGGRTDTQYF. The variable domain in full, with the rest retrieved from reference TRBV28 and TRBJ2-3, is DVKVTQSSRYLVKRTGEKVFLECVQDMDHENMFWYRQDPGLGLRLIYFSYDVKMKEKGDIPEGYSVSREKKERFSLILESASTNQTSMYLCASRPYRGGRTDTQYFGPGTRLTVL.

The DNA for the CDR3 is TGTGCCAGCAGCCAAGGTACGGGACCCAGCACAGATACGCAGTATTTT. Translating it yields CASSQGTGPSTDTQYF. The rearrangement links TRBV3-1 to TRBJ2-3, with D possibly being TRBD1 or TRBD2 (5 bases each). V lost 1 base, J lost 0 bases, and 11 bases lay in between. The germline gives CDR1 LGHDT, CDR2 YNNKEL (reference sequence). This CDR3 has 16 amino acids.

A few counts support this clonotype. V usage is TRBV9 and J usage is TRBJ2-5, with D perhaps matching TRBD2 (7 bases). The CDR3 runs 15 residues. Germline V lookup: CDR1 SGDLS, CDR2 YYNGEE. V was shortened by 3 bases and J by 2 bases, with 14 bases between the two germline ends. CDR3 bases: TGTGCCAGCAGCGCAACGGGGGGCCTTCAAGAGACCCAGTACTTC. It yields the protein CASSATGGLQETQYF.

This clonotype has a count of ten or more. The chain employs TRBV2 and TRBJ2-5, with 7 bases that match TRBD2. Trimming cost V 2 bases and J 5 bases; bases outside gene matches: 11. There are 16 residues in the CDR3. Germline V gene sequence: CDR1 SNHLY, CDR2 FYNNEI. The CDR3 loop is CASSELGGSRSETQYF. Here the CDR3 DNA reads TGTGCCAGCAGTGAATTGGGAGGGTCACGATCGGAGACCCAGTACTTC.

The table lists this clonotype with many counts. The chain employs TRBV14 and TRBJ1-1, with D possibly being TRBD1 (6 bases). CDR3 length equals 14 residues. Trimming removed 3 bases at V and 4 bases at J, with 12 bases between. CDR1 and CDR2 (germline): SGHDN, FVKESK. The CDR3 sequence: CASSHTTGFTEAFF. In nucleotides, the CDR3 is TGTGCCAGCAGCCATACCACAGGGTTCACTGAAGCTTTCTTT.

This clonotype has at least ten counts. The chain carries TRBV4-3 and TRBJ2-3; TRBD2 matches 8 bases. Trimming took 0 bases from V and 0 from J; bases not matched to a gene: 5. The CDR3 contains 17 residues. The germline CDR1 and CDR2 sequences are LGHNA and YSLEER. The CDR3 DNA reads TGCGCCAGCAGCCAAGAACCGGGGGGGGAGAGCACAGATACGCAGTATTTT. Protein product: CASSQEPGGESTDTQYF.

At least ten counts were recorded for this clonotype. The V and J genes are TRBV12-3 or TRBV12-4 and TRBJ2-1; D uncertain. Trimming left V 6 bases short and J 12 bases short, with 15 bases between. This CDR3 spans 12 amino acids. The CDR3 sequence: CASSRTAIWQFF. CDR3 DNA sequence: TGTGCCAGCAGCCGAACGGCGATTTGGCAGTTCTTC.

There are many counts of this clonotype. V gene TRBV9 combines with J gene TRBJ2-3; 12 bases fit TRBD2. This CDR3 has 16 residues. Germline V CDR1 and CDR2: SGDLS, YYNGEE. With 1 base clipped from V and 5 bases from J, the junction kept 5 bases outside the gene matches. The CDR3 DNA reads as TGTGCCAGCAGCGTAACGGGACTAGCGGGTGAAGATACGCAGTATTTT. It is translated as CASSVTGLAGEDTQYF.

In this sample, this clonotype turned up a few times. V gene TRBV6-2 or TRBV6-3 combines with J gene TRBJ1-5; D call uncertain. Trimming removed 7 bases at V and 4 bases at J, with 11 bases between. Germline lookup yields CDR1 MNHEY and CDR2 SVGEGT. CDR3 length: 13 residues. The chain's CDR3 is CASIGLPNQPQHF. The CDR3 nucleotides read TGTGCCAGCATCGGTTTACCAAATCAGCCCCAGCATTTT.

This clonotype occurred a few times. The genes are TRBV3-1 and TRBJ2-5, with TRBD2 matching 7 bases. With V trimmed by 4 bases and J by 2 bases, 10 bases remained unmatched. The CDR3 loop spans 16 amino acids. Per the germline V gene, CDR1 is LGHDT and CDR2 is YNNKEL (reference sequence). The DNA for the CDR3 is TGTGCCAGCAGCCCCCTTCTAGCGGTACTGCAAGAGACCCAGTACTTC. It is translated as CASSPLLAVLQETQYF.

This clonotype was seen only a few times. V and J are TRBV3-1 and TRBJ2-7; no clear D. The CDR3 is 12 residues long. Germline lookup yields CDR1 LGHDT and CDR2 YNNKEL (reference sequence). V gave up 1 base and J gave up 5 bases, with 6 bases separating them. CDR3 sequence (DNA): TGTGCCAGCAGCCAAGTTAGAAACGAGCAGTACTTC. It translates to CASSQVRNEQYF.

This clonotype has ten or more counts. The chain has TRBV6-5 and TRBJ2-2, with D maybe TRBD1 (5 bases). Trimming took off 0 bases at V and 1 base at J, with 9 bases between the two ends. In germline, CDR1 is MNHEY, CDR2 SVGAGI. The CDR3 sequence is 16 residues long. In nucleotides, the CDR3 is TGTGCCAGCAGTTACTCGCAGGGAATGAACACCGGGGAGCTGTTTTTT. Translation gives CASSYSQGMNTGELFF.

This clonotype was seen ten or more times. A junction boundary mismatches the germline segment, possibly from a read error. This chain uses TRBV24-1 with TRBJ2-3; D may be TRBD1 (5 bases). Germline CDR1 reads KGHDR; CDR2 reads SFDVKD. CDR3 size: 13 residues. The CDR3 is CATGDSLTDTQYF. The CDR3 bases are TGTGCCACCGGTGACAGTCTCACAGATACGCAGTATTTT.